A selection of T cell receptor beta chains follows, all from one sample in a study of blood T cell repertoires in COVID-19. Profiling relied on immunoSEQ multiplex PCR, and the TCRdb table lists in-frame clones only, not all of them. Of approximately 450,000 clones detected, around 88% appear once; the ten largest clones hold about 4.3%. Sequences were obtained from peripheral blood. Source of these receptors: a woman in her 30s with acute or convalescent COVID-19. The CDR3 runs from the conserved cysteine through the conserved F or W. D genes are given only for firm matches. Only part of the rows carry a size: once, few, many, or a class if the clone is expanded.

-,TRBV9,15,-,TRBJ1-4,TGTGCCAGCAGCACTAGCGGGACGACTAATGAAAAACTGTTTTTT,CASSTSGTTNEKLFF
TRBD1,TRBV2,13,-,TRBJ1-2,TGTGCCAGCGGGAGGGACAGGGAACCTGGCTACACCTTC,CASGRDREPGYTF
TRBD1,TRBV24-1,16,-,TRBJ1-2,TGTGCCACCAGTGAAACGGGACAGGCGGGGGACTATGGCTACACCTTC,CATSETGQAGDYGYTF
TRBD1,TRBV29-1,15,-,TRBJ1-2,TGCAGCGTTGAAGGGTGGGCAGGGGGAAGGTCTGGCTACACCTTC,CSVEGWAGGRSGYTF
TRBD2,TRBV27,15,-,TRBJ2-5,TGTGCCAGTAGACTGACTAGCGGGACGCAAGAGACCCAGTACTTC,CASRLTSGTQETQYF
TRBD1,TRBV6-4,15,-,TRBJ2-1,TGTGCCAGCAGTGCCCCGGGACAGGGGGCCGATGAGCAGTTCTTC,CASSAPGQGADEQFF
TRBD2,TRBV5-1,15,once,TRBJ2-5,TGCGCCAGCAGCTTGGGCGGGGGGCAAGGGGAGACCCAGTACTTC,CASSLGGGQGETQYF
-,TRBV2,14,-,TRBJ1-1,TGTGCCAGCACGGCGCGACAATATGACACTGAAGCTTTCTTT,CASTARQYDTEAFF
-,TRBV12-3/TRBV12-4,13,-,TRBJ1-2,TGTGCCAGCAGCCACACAGCTAACTATGGCTACACCTTC,CASSHTANYGYTF
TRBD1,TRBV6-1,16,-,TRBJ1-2,TGTGCCAGCAGTGACGAGACAGGGCCAGCTAACTATGGCTACACCTTC,CASSDETGPANYGYTF
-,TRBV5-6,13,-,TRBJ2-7,TGTGCCAGCAGCTTGGAATGGTCGGGTGAGCAGTACTTC,CASSLEWSGEQYF
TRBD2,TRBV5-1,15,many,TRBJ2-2,TGCGCCAGCACCTCATCGGGGGGAGACACCGGGGAGCTGTTTTTT,CASTSSGGDTGELFF
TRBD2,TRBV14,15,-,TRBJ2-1,TGTGCCAGCAGTCTTAGCGGGTCCCCCTACAATGAGCAGTTCTTC,CASSLSGSPYNEQFF
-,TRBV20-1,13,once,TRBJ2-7,TGCAGTGCTAGTCCCGGGGGGCCCTACGAGCAGTACTTC,CSASPGGPYEQYF
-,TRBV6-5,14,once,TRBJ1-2,TGTGCCAGCAGTCGACAGTCACCTAACTATGGCTACACCTTC,CASSRQSPNYGYTF
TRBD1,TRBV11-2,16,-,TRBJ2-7,TGTGCCAGCAGCCTCGCCGGGACAGGGCGACTCGACGAGCAGTACTTC,CASSLAGTGRLDEQYF
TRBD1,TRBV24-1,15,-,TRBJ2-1,TGTGCCACCAGTGATCCGGGACAGGGTCGAAATGAGCAGTTCTTC,CATSDPGQGRNEQFF
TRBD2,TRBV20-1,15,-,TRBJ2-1,TGCAGTGCTAGTCGTGTTAGCGGGGGGTACAATGAGCAGTTCTTC,CSASRVSGGYNEQFF
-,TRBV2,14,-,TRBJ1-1,TGTGCCACCTCAGAACACCGTTTTAATACTGAAGCTTTCTTT,CATSEHRFNTEAFF
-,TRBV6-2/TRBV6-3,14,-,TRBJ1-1,TGTGCCAGCAGTGTAATTGGTGTCGGCACTGAAGCTTTCTTT,CASSVIGVGTEAFF
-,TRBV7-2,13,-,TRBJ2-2,TGTGCCAGCAGCCGATACCTACAGAGTGAGCTGTTTTTT,CASSRYLQSELFF
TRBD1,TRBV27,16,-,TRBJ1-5,TGTGCCAGCAGTAAAGGGACAGGGTATGGCAATCAGCCCCAGCATTTT,CASSKGTGYGNQPQHF
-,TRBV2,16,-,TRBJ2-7,TGTGCCAGCGGCCACCTAAGTCAGGGTCCGGGTCACGAGCAGTACTTC,CASGHLSQGPGHEQYF
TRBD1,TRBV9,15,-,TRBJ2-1,TGTGCCAGCAGGGCCCGGACAGGTCCGTTCGATGAGCAGTTCTTC,CASRARTGPFDEQFF
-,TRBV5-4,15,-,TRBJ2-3,TGTGCCAGCAGCATAGACTTGACTCTAACAGATACGCAGTATTTT,CASSIDLTLTDTQYF
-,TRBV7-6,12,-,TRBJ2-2,TGTGCCAGCAGCATGACAGACGGGGAGCTGTTTTTT,CASSMTDGELFF
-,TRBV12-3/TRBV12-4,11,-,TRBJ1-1,TGTGCCAGCAGTATAACAGGGGAAGCTTTCTTT,CASSITGEAFF
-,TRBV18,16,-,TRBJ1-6,TGTGCCAGCTCACCATCTAGCACCGCGTATAATTCACCCCTCCACTTT,CASSPSSTAYNSPLHF
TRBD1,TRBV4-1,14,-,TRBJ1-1,TGCGCCAGCAGCCAAGATTACGGGGACAGGGAAGCTTTCTTT,CASSQDYGDREAFF
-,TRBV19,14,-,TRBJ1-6,TGTGCCAGTAGTTTGAGCTCCTATAATTCACCCCTCCACTTT,CASSLSSYNSPLHF
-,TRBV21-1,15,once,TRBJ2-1,TGTGCCAGCAGCAAACTCGGGGGTCGGTACAATGAGCAGTTCTTC,CASSKLGGRYNEQFF
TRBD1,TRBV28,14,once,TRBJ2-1,TGTGCCAGCAGTCCCGGGACAGGGACCCTAGAGCAGTTCTTC,CASSPGTGTLEQFF
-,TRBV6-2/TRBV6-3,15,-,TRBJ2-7,TGTGCCAGCAGTTACCCGCGGGGCGTCGATTACGAGCAGTACTTC,CASSYPRGVDYEQYF
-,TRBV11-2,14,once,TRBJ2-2,TGTGCCAGTGTTGACAGGTTCAGTGCCGGGGAGCTGTTTTTT,CASVDRFSAGELFF
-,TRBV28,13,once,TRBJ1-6,TGTGCCAGCAGTGACAGGACGAATTCACCCCTCCACTTT,CASSDRTNSPLHF
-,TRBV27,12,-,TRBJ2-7,TGTGCCAGCAGCCATTCCCCCGCGCAGCAGTACTTC,CASSHSPAQQYF
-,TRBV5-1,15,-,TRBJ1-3,TGCGCCAGCAGCTTGGCCGGTAGTAGTGAAAACACCATATATTTT,CASSLAGSSENTIYF
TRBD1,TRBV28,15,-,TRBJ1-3,TGTGCCAGCAGTCTAACAGGGGCAGGTGGAAACACCATATATTTT,CASSLTGAGGNTIYF
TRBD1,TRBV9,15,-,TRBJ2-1,TGTGCCAGCAGCGAAGAAGGGACAGGGGTAAATGAGCAGTTCTTC,CASSEEGTGVNEQFF
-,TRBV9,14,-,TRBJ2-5,TGTGCCAGCAGCGTAGGCGCGGGCGAAGAGACCCAGTACTTC,CASSVGAGEETQYF
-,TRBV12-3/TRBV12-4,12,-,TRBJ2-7,TGTGCCAGCAGTTTAGGCAGATACGAGCAGTACTTC,CASSLGRYEQYF
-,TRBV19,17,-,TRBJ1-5,TGTGCCAGTAGTATATCTCTCTGGCGGCAGAAATATCAGCCCCAGCATTTT,CASSISLWRQKYQPQHF
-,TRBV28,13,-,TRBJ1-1,TGTGCCAGCACCCCCGCGGGGGGGAGGGCAGCTTTCTTT,CASTPAGGRAAFF
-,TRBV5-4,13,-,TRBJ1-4,TGTGCCAGCAGCTTGAAGGGGGGGGAAAAACTGTTTTTT,CASSLKGGEKLFF